These 15 T cell receptor beta chains were all obtained from the same sample, sequenced in a study of blood T cell repertoires in COVID-19. Produced via immunoSEQ multiplex PCR; TCRdb's table is partial and in-frame only. The profile shows more than 90,000 clones, 85% of them singletons. The sample was peripheral blood. These receptors were obtained from a man at least 80 years old with acute or convalescent COVID-19.

This sequence joins TRBV4-3 and TRBJ2-1; 8 bases line up with TRBD2. CDR1 is LGHNA and CDR2 is YSLEER in the germline V gene. There are 15 residues in the CDR3. The V gene end was trimmed by 0 bases and the J gene end by 11 bases; junction bases not matched to a gene: 9. CDR3 region: CASSQEPSGSDKQFF. In DNA, the CDR3 is TGCGCCAGCAGCCAAGAACCCAGCGGGAGTGACAAGCAGTTCTTC.

V is TRBV2 and J is TRBJ1-6, with a weak D call TRBD1 (5 bases). There are 14 residues in the CDR3. Trimming pared 2 bases from V and 9 bases from J, leaving 11 bases between. CDR1 and CDR2 (germline): SNHLY, FYNNEI. The CDR3 region is CASSETREASPLHF. The CDR3 DNA sequence: TGTGCCAGCAGTGAAACCAGGGAGGCTTCACCCCTCCACTTT.

The chain uses TRBV19 and TRBJ2-6; 9 bases fit TRBD1. Germline-derived CDR1 and CDR2 are LNHDA and SQIVND (reference sequence). This CDR3 is 22 amino acids long. The V and J ends lost 5 bases and 0 bases, in that order; junction bases with no gene match: 20. The CDR3 bases are TGTGCCAGTAGTTTAAGCCCTTGGCCGGGACAGGGTACGAGCTCTGGGGCCAACGTCCTGACTTTC. Amino acid sequence: CASSLSPWPGQGTSSGANVLTF.

This clone was recorded only once. The rearrangement joins TRBV19 to TRBJ1-3, with D perhaps TRBD1 (6 bases). The CDR3 contains 15 residues. Germline V gene data show CDR1 as LNHDA and CDR2 as SQIVND (reference sequence). V lost 6 bases to trimming and J lost 4 bases, with 16 bases between them. The CDR3 spells CASRITGQEGNTIYF. CDR3 DNA sequence: TGTGCCAGTAGGATAACAGGGCAGGAAGGAAACACCATATATTTT.

The V call is TRBV5-1, the J call TRBJ2-5, with 10 nucleotides matching TRBD2. CDR1 is SGHRS, CDR2 YFSETQ, per germline. Unmatched junction bases numbered 6, after V lost 4 bases and J lost 3 bases. The CDR3 loop spans 15 amino acids. The CDR3 reads CASSISGRYEETQYF. The DNA for the CDR3 is TGCGCCAGCAGCATTAGCGGGAGGTATGAAGAGACCCAGTACTTC. Complete variable domain (other parts from reference TRBV5-1 and TRBJ2-5): KAGVTQTPRYLIKTRGQQVTLSCSPISGHRSVSWYQQTPGQGLQFLFEYFSETQRNKGNFPGRFSGRQFSNSRSEMNVSTLELGDSALYLCASSISGRYEETQYFGPGTRLLVL.

The chain links TRBV25-1 to TRBJ2-5, with TRBD2 as a possible D gene (5 bases). CDR3 size: 15 residues. Trimming stripped 1 base from V and 5 bases from J, with 14 bases between. The germline gives CDR1 MGHDK, CDR2 SYGVNS. The CDR3 DNA reads TGTGCCAGCAGTGAATGGAACGGGGTAGTGGAGACCCAGTACTTC. This gives the protein CASSEWNGVVETQYF.

The V and J genes are TRBV2 and TRBJ2-7, with D hard to call. Germline lookup yields CDR1 SNHLY and CDR2 FYNNEI. The ends were cut back, 6 bases at V and 7 bases at J, with 13 bases in the middle. This CDR3 has 12 amino acids. The CDR3 loop is CASRAIQLEQYF. CDR3 in DNA: TGTGCCAGCAGAGCGATCCAGCTAGAGCAGTACTTC.

To note about this clone: One junction end disagrees with the germline gene, perhaps due to a read error. The CDR3 bases are TGTGCTAGCAGCCCTACCGACACCTCTGGAAACACCATATATTTT. Protein product: CASSPTDTSGNTIYF. The chain carries TRBV7-7 and TRBJ1-3; D is undetermined. Germline V gene lookup returns CDR1 SSHAT and CDR2 FNYEAQ (reference sequence). CDR3 length equals 15 residues.

Turning to this clone: Compared with germline, one end of the junction differs, possibly owing to a read error. This chain joins TRBV7-7 and TRBJ2-7; 8 nucleotides align to TRBD1. This CDR3 is built from 14 residues. Germline CDR1 SSHAT, CDR2 FNYEAQ (reference sequence). CDR3 sequence (DNA): TGTGCTAGCAGCTTAGACGGACAGGGTGACGAGCAGTACTTC. Protein product: CASSLDGQGDEQYF.

This sequence joins TRBV5-1 and TRBJ1-6, with D unresolved. With 4 bases removed from V and 8 bases from J, the gap between germline ends came to 13 bases. Germline CDR1 and CDR2: SGHRS and YFSETQ. This CDR3 region has 14 residues. DNA of the CDR3: TGCGCCAGCAGCCTGGATCCCCGTGATTCACCCCTCCACTTT. Amino acid sequence: CASSLDPRDSPLHF. The entire variable domain, with the rest obtained from reference TRBV5-1 and TRBJ1-6, is as follows: KAGVTQTPRYLIKTRGQQVTLSCSPISGHRSVSWYQQTPGQGLQFLFEYFSETQRNKGNFPGRFSGRQFSNSRSEMNVSTLELGDSALYLCASSLDPRDSPLHFGNGTRLTVT.

The count of this clone is one. This chain uses TRBV20-1 with TRBJ2-1; unclear D gene. CDR3 length equals 10 residues. V was clipped by 5 bases and J by 4 bases, with 3 bases between them. Per germline, CDR1 DFQATT and CDR2 SNEGSKA (reference sequence). The CDR3 region has the DNA TGCAGTGCTCCTTACAATGAGCAGTTCTTC. Protein sequence: CSAPYNEQFF.

This chain connects TRBV7-2 to TRBJ2-7; TRBD2 matches 7 bases. The V gene's germline CDR1 is SGHTA and CDR2 FQGNSA. This CDR3 comprises 13 residues. The J segment lost 5 bases and the V segment lost 4 bases, leaving 5 bases of the junction unmatched. In nucleotides, the CDR3 is TGTGCCAGCAGCTCCCGGACTAGTCACGAGCAGTACTTC. Translating gives CASSSRTSHEQYF.

The chain uses TRBV5-5 and TRBJ1-1; D gene ambiguous. Germline assignment: CDR1 SGHKS and CDR2 YYEKEE (reference sequence). The V gene lost 0 bases and the J gene lost 1 base, with 4 bases spanning the gap. The CDR3 totals 13 residues. This chain's CDR3 is CASSLDRNTEAFF. CDR3 nucleotide sequence: TGTGCCAGCAGCTTGGACAGGAACACTGAAGCTTTCTTT. Using reference TRBV5-5 and TRBJ1-1 for the parts outside the CDR3, the full variable domain is DAGVTQSPTHLIKTRGQQVTLRCSPISGHKSVSWYQQVLGQGPQFIFQYYEKEERGRGNFPDRFSARQFPNYSSELNVNALLLGDSALYLCASSLDRNTEAFFGQGTRLTVV.

V is TRBV14 and J is TRBJ1-2; D not resolved. Germline values: CDR1 SGHDN, CDR2 FVKESK. This CDR3 has 11 amino acids. V lost 1 base, J lost 9 bases, and 6 bases lay in between. The CDR3 DNA sequence: TGTGCCAGCAGCCAAGTGGGCAGCTACACCTTC. Protein sequence: CASSQVGSYTF.

The chain recombines TRBV19 with TRBJ2-1, with D maybe TRBD2 (5 bases). The CDR3 runs 16 residues. V was pared by 7 bases and J by 4 bases, with 20 bases between. Germline values: CDR1 LNHDA, CDR2 SQIVND (reference sequence). The DNA of the CDR3 is TGTGCCAGTAAGCCCCAGGACTCGGTTTTATACAATGAGCAGTTCTTC. It specifies CASKPQDSVLYNEQFF.